This T cell receptor beta chain was captured in a study of blood T cell repertoires in COVID-19. Study as a whole: From T cells, B-cell-depleted T cells, or PBMCs came the material, which was cDNA or gDNA.

Sequenced by immunoSEQ multiplex PCR; TCRdb stores in-frame clones only, minus some. The data contain approximately 350,000 clones, around 86% of them singletons. V was clipped by 4 bases and J by 4 bases; unmatched bases: 3. Germline values: CDR1 SGHNT, CDR2 YYREEE (reference sequence). This CDR3 region has 15 residues. Patients of the Seattle cohort, enrolled during active infection, were followed longitudinally. The sample comprised peripheral blood. The rearrangement links TRBV5-4 to TRBJ2-1; 12 bases line up with TRBD2. This sequence was found in a woman aged 45-65 years with COVID-19, enrolled during active disease. CDR3 nucleotides: TGTGCCAGCAGCAACGGACTAGCGGGATACAATGAGCAGTTCTTC. Translating gives CASSNGLAGYNEQFF.